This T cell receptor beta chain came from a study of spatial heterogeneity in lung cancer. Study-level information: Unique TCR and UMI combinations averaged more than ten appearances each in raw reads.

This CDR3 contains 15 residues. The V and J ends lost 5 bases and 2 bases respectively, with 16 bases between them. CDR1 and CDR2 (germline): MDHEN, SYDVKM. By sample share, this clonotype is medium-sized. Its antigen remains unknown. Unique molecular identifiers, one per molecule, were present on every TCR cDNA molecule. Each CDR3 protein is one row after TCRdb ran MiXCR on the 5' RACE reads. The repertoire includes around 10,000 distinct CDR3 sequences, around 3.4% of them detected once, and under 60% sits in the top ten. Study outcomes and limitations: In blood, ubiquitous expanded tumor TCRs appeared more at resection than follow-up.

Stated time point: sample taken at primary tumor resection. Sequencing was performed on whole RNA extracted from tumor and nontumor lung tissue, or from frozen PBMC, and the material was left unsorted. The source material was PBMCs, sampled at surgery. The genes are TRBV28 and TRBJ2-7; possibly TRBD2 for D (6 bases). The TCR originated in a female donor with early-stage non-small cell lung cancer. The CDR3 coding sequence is TGTGCCAGCAGTCAACACGGTGGAGGGGCCTACGAGCAGTACTTC. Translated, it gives CASSQHGGGAYEQYF.